Sequencing of this T cell receptor (beta chain) was carried out in a study of T-cell reconstitution after alpha-beta-depleted transplantation in children (dated by TCRdb to about 2016). At the level of the whole study: T-cell immune reconstitution after TCRalphabeta/CD19-depleted allogeneic hematopoietic cell transplantation in children was quantitatively tracked in the study by means of TCR repertoire profiling. The investigation overall reported the following: Over subsequent months, a decline in hyperexpanded clone frequencies was noted, and after one year, T-cell counts and TCRbeta diversity were mostly ascribed to newly produced T cells. The apparently early recovery of alphabetaT-cell counts about two months after transplant reportedly depended on only several hundred rapidly expanded clones that came from non-depleted graft cells. The high TCRbeta diversity at day 60 in some patients was ascribed to recipient T cells and intrathymic progenitors that had survived conditioning.

The CDR3 runs 15 residues from the cysteine to the phenylalanine. The kept DNA is CDR3 alone, 45 bases in frame from the first base. Ends trimmed: V by 3 bases, J by 1 base; bases unmatched to a gene: 5. The germline V gene (reference sequence) gives CDR1 as DFQATT and CDR2 as SNEGSKA. Libraries were made using PCR. Reads for this sample came from an Illumina HiSeq 2500. TCR libraries were prepared with molecular barcoding, using unique molecular identifiers to normalize TCRbeta repertoire quantification. TCRdb reprocessed the public reads (quality trimming at Q25 with fastp, clone calling with MiXCR) and kept in-frame beta chains. All rows with the same CDR3 protein become a single entry with the most common DNA and genes. The sample has 580,000 or so distinct CDR3 sequences on record, 23% of them singletons. In total, the top ten clones hold about 14% of the sample. The treatment or condition label for this specimen denotes: allogeneic hematopoietic cell transplantation with graft depleted of TCRalphabeta T cells and CD19 B cells. The transplant recipients were children given TCRalphabeta/CD19-depleted allogeneic hematopoietic cell grafts.

About this clonotype itself: It lacks a known antigen. No per-base quality is available; no much larger clone lies one base away.

Sequencing was performed on PBMCs, mostly from graft donor cells, taken 360 days after TCRalphabeta/CD19-depleted stem cell transplant. This TCR derives from a boy under three years old who had a stem cell transplant for acute myeloid leukemia, so the T cells may come from the graft donor. This sequence uses TRBV20-1 and TRBJ2-5, with TRBD1 identical over 10 junction bases. The CDR3 in this case is CSARGDRGFQETQYF. The nucleotide sequence is TGCAGTGCTAGGGGGGACAGGGGCTTCCAAGAGACCCAGTACTTC.